This entry lists 27 T cell receptor beta chains sequenced from one sample in a study of CD8 T cells in Susac syndrome. An amount of RNA that ranged from roughly 0.45 to 1 ug was reverse transcribed with random hexamers. One entry per CDR3 protein results from TCRdb running MiXCR on the immunoSEQ multiplex PCR reads. This table has 170,000 or so distinct CDR3 sequences, around 96% appearing once. The source material was CD4+ T cells from PBMCs. These receptors originate from a human donor with Susac syndrome.

The chain links TRBV29-1 to TRBJ2-7; TRBD2 is a possible D gene (6 bases). The CDR3 covers 11 residues. Germline CDR1 is SQVTM and CDR2 is ANQGSEA. The CDR3 loop is CRAGRFYEQYV. Here the CDR3 DNA reads TGCAGAGCAGGGAGGTTTTACGAGCAGTACGTC.

This chain connects TRBV18 to TRBJ2-3, with 11 bases that match TRBD2. CDR1 and CDR2 (germline): KGHSH, LQKENI. Trimming at V came to 6 bases and at J to 1 base, leaving 3 bases not matched to a gene. The CDR3 has 15 amino acids. The CDR3 loop reads CASSTTSGGTDTQYF. CDR3 nucleotides: TGTGCCAGCTCGACGACTAGCGGGGGCACAGATACGCAGTATTTT. Looking up the rest from reference TRBV18 and TRBJ2-3 gives the full variable domain: NAGVMQNPRHLVRRRGQEARLRCSPMKGHSHVYWYRQLPEEGLKFMVYLQKENIIDESGMPKERFSAEFPKEGPSILRIQQVVRGDSAAYFCASSTTSGGTDTQYFGPGTRLTVL.

The CDR3 sequence is CSARDWGGRSPYEQYF. The CDR3 DNA follows: TGCAGTGCTAGAGATTGGGGCGGGAGGTCTCCCTACGAGCAGTACTTC. The chain carries TRBV20-1 and TRBJ2-7, with 8 bases lining up with TRBD2. In germline, CDR1 is DFQATT, CDR2 SNEGSKA (reference sequence). Germline trimming cut 0 bases from V and 2 bases from J; bases unmatched to any gene: 9. There are 16 residues in the CDR3.

V gene TRBV18 combines with J gene TRBJ2-6; D is unresolved. The germline V gene has CDR1 KGHSH and CDR2 LQKENI. V lost 0 bases and J 0 bases, leaving 12 bases between the germline ends. This CDR3 region has 18 residues. CDR3 amino acids: CASSPPRVSPSGANVLTF. CDR3 nucleotides: TGTGCCAGCTCACCACCGCGAGTAAGCCCCTCTGGGGCCAACGTCCTGACTTTC. Looking up the rest from reference TRBV18 and TRBJ2-6 gives the full variable domain: NAGVMQNPRHLVRRRGQEARLRCSPMKGHSHVYWYRQLPEEGLKFMVYLQKENIIDESGMPKERFSAEFPKEGPSILRIQQVVRGDSAAYFCASSPPRVSPSGANVLTFGAGSRLTVL.

The chain carries TRBV18 and TRBJ2-3; tentatively, D is TRBD2 (5 bases). The V gene's germline CDR1 is KGHSH and CDR2 LQKENI. The CDR3 sequence is 15 residues long. V was trimmed by 1 base and J by 0 bases, leaving 8 bases between them. The CDR3 coding sequence is TGTGCCAGCTCACCACTAGCGAAAAGCACAGATACGCAGTATTTT. This codes for CASSPLAKSTDTQYF.

The rearrangement uses TRBV3-1 and TRBJ1-2; 8 bases agree with TRBD1. This CDR3 has 17 amino acids. Per germline, CDR1 LGHDT and CDR2 YNNKEL (reference sequence). V lost 0 bases, J lost 3 bases, and 9 bases stayed unmatched. The CDR3 is CASSQDSLATGDYGYTF. Here the CDR3 DNA reads TGTGCCAGCAGCCAAGATAGTTTGGCGACAGGGGACTATGGCTACACCTTC.

V is TRBV6-5 and J is TRBJ2-4; D gene ambiguous. The CDR3 runs 13 residues. The V end was cut by 2 bases, the J end by 9 bases, with 11 bases between. Germline CDR1 is MNHEY and CDR2 is SVGAGI. In nucleotides, the CDR3 is TGTGCCAGCAGTTACAGGGAAACGGGCATTCAGTACTTC. Translated: CASSYRETGIQYF.

V gene TRBV6-2 or TRBV6-3 combines with J gene TRBJ1-2; D might be TRBD1 (6 bases). The CDR3 spans 13 residues. From germline, CDR1 is MNHEY and CDR2 SVGEGT. The V and J ends lost 7 bases and 1 base respectively, with 10 bases between them. The chain's CDR3 is CASTDRFNYGYTF. The DNA for the CDR3 is TGTGCCAGCACGGACAGATTTAACTATGGCTACACCTTC.

This rearrangement joins TRBV5-1 to TRBJ2-6; 7 bases map to TRBD1. After removal of 4 bases from V and 1 base from J, the junction contained 11 bases not matched to a gene. The CDR3 sequence is 18 residues long. Germline lookup yields CDR1 SGHRS and CDR2 YFSETQ. CDR3 coding DNA: TGCGCCAGCAGCCACACCACCGACAGGGCGTCTGGGGCCAACGTCCTGACTTTC. Protein sequence: CASSHTTDRASGANVLTF.

The chain links TRBV7-9 to TRBJ1-2; 7 bases fit TRBD1. The V segment lost 5 bases and the J segment 1 base; nucleotides outside the gene matches: 1. Germline V gene sequence: CDR1 SEHNR, CDR2 FQNEAQ (reference sequence). The CDR3 loop spans 13 amino acids. CDR3 sequence: CASSRDSNYGYTF. The CDR3 DNA follows: TGTGCCAGCAGCCGGGACAGTAACTATGGCTACACCTTC.

V and J are TRBV20-1 and TRBJ1-5, with D unclear. Germline-derived CDR1 and CDR2 are DFQATT and SNEGSKA (reference sequence). The CDR3 runs to 15 residues. V was shortened by 3 bases and J by 7 bases, with 19 bases between the two germline ends. CDR3 loop: CSASPPLSDGQPQHF. In DNA form, the CDR3 reads TGCAGTGCTAGCCCCCCCTTATCCGACGGGCAGCCCCAGCATTTT.

The V gene is TRBV2, the J gene TRBJ2-5; 10 nucleotides align to TRBD2. The J segment lost 5 bases and the V segment lost 6 bases, leaving 9 bases of the junction unmatched. Germline CDR1 SNHLY, CDR2 FYNNEI. The CDR3 is made up of 15 amino acids. The CDR3 region is CASRKLAGSLETQYF. As DNA, the CDR3 is TGTGCCAGCAGGAAACTAGCGGGGTCCCTCGAGACCCAGTACTTC. The variable domain in full, completed from reference TRBV2 and TRBJ2-5, reads EPEVTQTPSHQVTQMGQEVILRCVPISNHLYFYWYRQILGQKVEFLVSFYNNEISEKSEIFDDQFSVERPDGSNFTLKIRSTKLEDSAMYFCASRKLAGSLETQYFGPGTRLLVL.

Concerning this clonotype itself: Its ends do not fully match the called genes, so a read error is possible. The chain has TRBV4-3 and TRBJ2-1; 9 positions match TRBD2. Germline V lookup: CDR1 LGHNA, CDR2 YSLEER. The CDR3 spans 17 residues. The CDR3 is CASSQDRLAGQRRDLVF. CDR3 nucleotide sequence: TGCGCCAGCAGCCAAGATCGTCTAGCGGGACAACGCCGAGATCTGGTCTTC.

The CDR3 nucleotides are TGTGCCAGCAGCCCGCGGAGCGGGGGGGCGGCTGAGCAGTTCTTC. Protein sequence: CASSPRSGGAAEQFF. V gene TRBV3-1 combines with J gene TRBJ2-1; 10 nucleotides align to TRBD2. Germline assignment: CDR1 LGHDT and CDR2 YNNKEL (reference sequence). V was clipped by 4 bases and J by 9 bases; unmatched bases: 9. This CDR3 comprises 15 residues.

The chain joins TRBV20-1 to TRBJ1-6, with D possibly TRBD1 on 5 matching bases. Germline CDR1 DFQATT, CDR2 SNEGSKA (reference sequence). The ends were cut back, 2 bases at V and 10 bases at J, with 12 bases in the middle. The CDR3 loop spans 13 amino acids. The CDR3 region has the DNA TGCAGTGCTAGACGGGGGGTCGAGTCACCCCTCCACTTT. Protein product: CSARRGVESPLHF.

This sequence joins TRBV20-1 and TRBJ2-7, with 10 bases lining up with TRBD2. The ends lost 6 bases at V and 0 bases at J; junction bases unmatched: 2. In germline, CDR1 is DFQATT, CDR2 SNEGSKA (reference sequence). The CDR3 runs 13 residues. In DNA, the CDR3 is TGCAGTGCATTAGCGGGGGGCTCCTACGAGCAGTACGTC. Amino acid sequence: CSALAGGSYEQYV.

V and J are TRBV20-1 and TRBJ1-1, with D perhaps matching TRBD1 (6 bases). In germline, CDR1 is DFQATT, CDR2 SNEGSKA (reference sequence). The CDR3 is 16 residues long. Deletions cut 5 bases from V and 0 bases from J, with 19 bases between. In nucleotides, the CDR3 is TGCAGTGCTTCGCGTGGGGGCGCAGGAGTGAACACTGAAGCTTTCTTT. Protein sequence: CSASRGGAGVNTEAFF.

This chain uses TRBV5-6 with TRBJ2-2; D is unclear. The V end was cut by 4 bases, the J end by 2 bases, with 9 bases between. This CDR3 is 14 amino acids long. In germline, CDR1 is SGHDT, CDR2 YYEEEE. CDR3 DNA: TGTGCCAGCAGCCATGATAGAAACACCGGGGAGCTGTTTTTT. Protein: CASSHDRNTGELFF.

This clonotype was seen only once. The CDR3 nucleotides read TGTGCCAGCAACTACGCGTCCTACGAGCAGTACGTC. This encodes CASNYASYEQYV. The chain employs TRBV28 and TRBJ2-7; no firm D call. V was shortened by 7 bases and J by 1 base, with 8 bases between the two germline ends. Per the germline V gene, CDR1 is MDHEN and CDR2 is SYDVKM. CDR3 length: 12 residues.

The count of this clonotype is one. V gene TRBV14 combines with J gene TRBJ2-7; D gene unclear. Germline V gene data show CDR1 as SGHDN and CDR2 as FVKESK. Trimming removed 1 base from V and 7 bases from J, with 8 bases in between. This CDR3 is 12 amino acids long. The chain's CDR3 is CASSQGPREQYF. The CDR3 coding sequence is TGTGCCAGCAGCCAAGGACCGCGGGAGCAGTACTTC.

The V call is TRBV15, the J call TRBJ2-3; 8 nucleotides line up with TRBD1. Germline CDR1 LNHNV, CDR2 YYDKDF (reference sequence). CDR3 length equals 14 residues. The J segment lost 6 bases and the V segment lost 3 bases, leaving 5 bases of the junction unmatched. The CDR3 here is CATSRDRVADTQYF. CDR3 nucleotides: TGTGCCACCAGCAGGGACAGGGTCGCGGATACGCAGTATTTT.

The chain carries TRBV9 and TRBJ2-3; D call uncertain. V was cut by 2 bases and J by 3 bases, with 13 bases left in between. Germline V lookup: CDR1 SGDLS, CDR2 YYNGEE. The CDR3 covers 15 residues. For the CDR3, the DNA is TGTGCCAGCAGCGTCTCCGCTCTCCCGACAGATACGCAGTATTTT. It encodes CASSVSALPTDTQYF.

This rearrangement joins TRBV9 to TRBJ2-1, with TRBD2 matching 10 bases. The CDR3 sequence is 17 residues long. Trimming cost V 0 bases and J 5 bases; bases outside gene matches: 8. Per germline, CDR1 SGDLS and CDR2 YYNGEE. As DNA, the CDR3 is TGTGCCAGCAGCGTAGAACTAGCGGGGCAGCAAAACAATGAGCAGTTCTTC. It translates to CASSVELAGQQNNEQFF.

This clonotype was seen a single time. This sequence joins TRBV5-4 and TRBJ1-2, with a tentative D call TRBD1 (6 bases). The length of the CDR3 is 12 residues. Germline V CDR1 and CDR2: SGHNT, YYREEE (reference sequence). V dropped 3 bases and J dropped 7 bases, with 10 bases sitting between them. CDR3 sequence: CASSSKGGGYTF. CDR3 bases: TGTGCCAGCAGCTCAAAAGGGGGTGGCTACACCTTC.

V usage is TRBV20-1 and J usage is TRBJ1-6; D gene uncertain. V lost 3 bases and J lost 6, with 12 bases in between. Germline CDR1 and CDR2: DFQATT and SNEGSKA (reference sequence). CDR3 length: 14 residues. CDR3 in amino acids: CSAREALPNSPLHF. The DNA for the CDR3 is TGCAGTGCTAGGGAGGCCCTGCCTAATTCACCCCTCCACTTT.

V usage is TRBV6-6 and J usage is TRBJ1-1; weak D call: TRBD1 (5 bases). Germline-derived CDR1 and CDR2 are MNHNY and SVGAGI (reference sequence). CDR3 length equals 14 residues. Between the trimmed V and J ends, which lost 0 bases and 6 bases, there was a span of 11 bases. The CDR3 nucleotides read TGTGCCAGCAGTTACTCCCTTTCGGGGGCTGAAGCTTTCTTT. Protein: CASSYSLSGAEAFF.

In nucleotides, the CDR3 is TGCAGTGCTAGAGAGGGGGAGGGTACACCCCTCCACTTT. Its protein is CSAREGEGTPLHF. The V call is TRBV20-1, the J call TRBJ1-6, with a possible D match to TRBD1 (5 bases). V lost 0 bases, J lost 11 bases, and 11 bases lay in between. Germline-derived CDR1 and CDR2 are DFQATT and SNEGSKA (reference sequence). The CDR3 totals 13 residues.